The present T cell receptor (beta chain) was sequenced within a study of T cell responses to AZD1222 COVID-19 vaccine. Study at large: The analysis combined second doses at about 4 or about 12 weeks. Whole-study results and caveats: Targets within unmutated variant regions were reportedly found for nearly half of spike-specific TCRs. Mostly white British, mostly female donors; authors suggested clonal diversity may be underestimated. Spike-specific TCR repertoires showed rising breadth and depth after two AZD1222 doses.

V lost 5 bases to trimming and J lost 2 bases, with 16 bases between them. The V gene's germline CDR1 is SGHVS and CDR2 FQNEAQ. This CDR3 is built from 15 residues. This clone was counted a single time. As yet, its antigen is unknown. Method: immunoSEQ multiplex PCR; TCRdb's copy keeps in-frame clones and lacks some. The sample lists about 99,000 clones, approximately 90% occurring once. The specimen comprised peripheral blood, sampled on day 0 of AZD1222 vaccination. V is TRBV7-8 and J is TRBJ2-7, with D possibly TRBD1 on 5 matching bases. The receptor was derived from an adult in good health. The CDR3 bases are TGTGCCAGCAGCAGCCGGCGGACAACCCCCTACGAGCAGTACTTC. This codes for CASSSRRTTPYEQYF.